Below are 7 T cell receptor beta chains sequenced from a single sample in a study of PD-1 blockade in classical Hodgkin lymphoma. No patient escaped relapse after autologous stem cell transplantation, and brentuximab vedotin exposure varied. Profiling relied on immunoSEQ multiplex PCR, and the TCRdb table lists in-frame clones only, not all of them. The sample shows nearly 100,000 clones, over 80% of them seen only once. The specimen comprised peripheral blood mononuclear cells (PBMCs), sampled at baseline. These receptors came from a human donor with classical Hodgkin lymphoma.

V usage is TRBV19 and J usage is TRBJ2-7, with 7 bases identical to TRBD1. V lost 5 bases, J lost 1 base, and 14 bases stayed unmatched. Germline V gene sequence: CDR1 LNHDA, CDR2 SQIVND (reference sequence). CDR3 length: 17 amino acids. CDR3 coding DNA: TGTGCCAGTAGTTCGACCCTGACAGGGTCCCGGTCCTACGAGCAGTACTTC. Its translation: CASSSTLTGSRSYEQYF.

V usage is TRBV10-3 and J usage is TRBJ2-7; the D gene is possibly TRBD2 (5 bases). Trimming stripped 10 bases from V and 1 base from J, with 11 bases between. Germline CDR1 reads ENHRY; CDR2 reads SYGVKD. There are 12 residues in the CDR3. CDR3 sequence (DNA): TGTGCCACGAGCGGTTCTTCCTACGAGCAGTACTTC. This translates into CATSGSSYEQYF.

This chain uses TRBV5-1 with TRBJ2-5, with 8 positions matching TRBD1. Germline loops: CDR1 SGHRS, CDR2 YFSETQ. The CDR3 is 14 amino acids. V was clipped by 4 bases and J by 7 bases; unmatched bases: 9. Here the CDR3 DNA reads TGCGCCAGCAGCCCCGGACAGGGCCGGTGGACCCAGTACTTC. This encodes CASSPGQGRWTQYF.

CDR3 sequence: CASSFAGTGSGHEQYF. The CDR3 coding sequence is TGTGCCAGCAGCTTCGCAGGGACAGGGTCTGGGCACGAGCAGTACTTC. The chain joins TRBV7-2 to TRBJ2-7; TRBD1 matches 9 bases. V was clipped by 3 bases and J by 5 bases; unmatched bases: 11. Germline lookup yields CDR1 SGHTA and CDR2 FQGNSA. The CDR3 has 16 residues.

The chain combines TRBV11-1 with TRBJ2-1; TRBD2 matches at 11 bases. The CDR3 runs to 16 residues. V lost 4 bases to trimming and J lost 6 bases; unmatched junction nucleotides: 8. In germline, CDR1 is SGHAT, CDR2 FQDESV (reference sequence). The DNA of the CDR3 is TGTGCCAGCAGCTCAAGAGGGACTAGCGGATCCAATGAGCAGTTCTTC. Its translation: CASSSRGTSGSNEQFF.

The V and J genes are TRBV19 and TRBJ2-1; 11 bases match TRBD1. The J segment lost 7 bases and the V segment lost 5 bases, leaving 7 bases of the junction unmatched. Germline assignment: CDR1 LNHDA and CDR2 SQIVND (reference sequence). The CDR3 has 15 amino acids. The CDR3 protein is CASSPRDRGWNEQFF. The CDR3 coding sequence is TGTGCCAGTAGTCCCCGGGACAGGGGGTGGAATGAGCAGTTCTTC.

The chain combines TRBV13 with TRBJ2-1, with TRBD2 identical over 11 bases. V dropped 5 bases and J dropped 4; count of bases not matched to a gene: 7. The CDR3 is 16 residues long. Germline CDR1 reads PRHDT; CDR2 reads FYEKMQ (reference sequence). As DNA, the CDR3 is TGTGCCAGCAGCGATGATAGCGGGAGGGGTTACAATGAGCAGTTCTTC. This translates into CASSDDSGRGYNEQFF.